Below, 10 T cell receptor beta chains from the same sample are listed, as sequenced in a study of cytomegalovirus exposure and HLA in healthy donors. PCR primers comprised 60 Vbeta and 13 Jbeta primers. The repertoire was sequenced with immunoSEQ multiplex PCR; TCRdb's copy has only in-frame clones and lacks some. Among roughly 120,000 clones listed, 76% were seen once. Source material: PBMCs. The origin of the receptors is a woman aged 45 to 65 in good health and CMV-seropositive.

This chain connects TRBV6-1 to TRBJ1-1; 10 bases map to TRBD1. J gave up 3 bases and V 1 base, and 8 bases lay outside the gene matches. The CDR3 has 17 residues. Germline V lookup: CDR1 MNHNS, CDR2 SASEGT. The CDR3 DNA follows: TGTGCCAGCAGTGAAGTCCAATCCGGGACAGGGGACACTGAAGCTTTCTTT. The encoded protein is CASSEVQSGTGDTEAFF.

This clone was recorded only once. The gene calls are TRBV5-6 and TRBJ2-5; TRBD2 is a possible D gene (5 bases). Trimming took 0 bases from V and 5 from J, leaving 11 bases between them. Germline CDR1 and CDR2: SGHDT and YYEEEE. CDR3 length equals 14 residues. CDR3 DNA: TGTGCCAGCAGCTTGGCCCAATCGGGGGAGACCCAGTACTTC. As protein: CASSLAQSGETQYF.

With regard to this clone: One end of the junction fails to match germline, which may point to a read error. J is TRBJ2-5 and V is TRBV7-7; TRBD2 matches at 9 bases. Germline V lookup: CDR1 SSHAT, CDR2 FNYEAQ (reference sequence). This CDR3 has 15 residues. The CDR3 region is CASSFSGGNQETQYF. The CDR3 DNA reads as TGTGCTAGCAGCTTTAGCGGGGGCAACCAAGAGACCCAGTACTTC.

In this sample, this clone turned up once. V is TRBV27 and J is TRBJ1-5; 10 bases align to TRBD1. The CDR3 is 14 amino acids. Germline CDR1 MNHEY, CDR2 SMNVEV (reference sequence). After removal of 5 bases from V and 6 bases from J, the junction contained 4 bases not matched to a gene. The CDR3 here is CASSPGTGAQPQHF. The CDR3 DNA reads TGTGCCAGCAGTCCCGGGACAGGGGCTCAGCCCCAGCATTTT.

The chain links TRBV5-6 to TRBJ1-4; D unclear. Trimming cost V 2 bases and J 0 bases, with 8 bases left between them. There are 15 residues in the CDR3. Germline CDR1 is SGHDT and CDR2 is YYEEEE. The CDR3 loop is CASSLYVATNEKLFF. The CDR3 region has the DNA TGTGCCAGCAGCTTATACGTAGCAACTAATGAAAAACTGTTTTTT.

The gene calls are TRBV7-3 and TRBJ1-1; TRBD1 aligns across 7 bases. CDR1 is SGHTA and CDR2 is FQGTGA in the germline V gene. Trimming removed 5 bases from V and 3 bases from J; junction bases left unmatched: 6. The CDR3 runs 14 residues. CDR3 DNA: TGTGCCAGCAGCCGACAGGGAGGAGACACTGAAGCTTTCTTT. It encodes CASSRQGGDTEAFF.

This chain links TRBV7-9 with TRBJ1-2; 12 nucleotides line up with TRBD1. J gave up 3 bases and V 5 bases, and 10 bases lay outside the gene matches. Germline V gene data show CDR1 as SEHNR and CDR2 as FQNEAQ (reference sequence). This CDR3 has 17 residues. The CDR3 region has the DNA TGTGCCAGCAGCCCACGGGACAGGGGGCTTCAGTACTATGGCTACACCTTC. Its protein product is CASSPRDRGLQYYGYTF.

The CDR3 region has the DNA TGTGCCAGCAGCTTAGCACTAGCGGGGACCTACGAGCAGTACTTC. Translated: CASSLALAGTYEQYF. The V gene is TRBV7-2, the J gene TRBJ2-7, with 10 bases aligning to TRBD2. CDR1 and CDR2 (germline): SGHTA, FQGNSA. Trimming cost V 0 bases and J 2 bases; bases outside gene matches: 1. The CDR3 extends over 15 amino acids.

The genes are TRBV5-1 and TRBJ2-5; TRBD1 agrees at 9 bases. The CDR3 spans 14 residues. The V gene's germline CDR1 is SGHRS and CDR2 YFSETQ. V was clipped by 4 bases and J by 5 bases; unmatched bases: 6. DNA for the CDR3: TGCGCCAGCAGCCTGGGACAGGGAAGGGAGACCCAGTACTTC. This translates into CASSLGQGRETQYF.

This clone showed up just a few times. The gene calls are TRBV6-6 and TRBJ2-7; the match to TRBD2 covers 9 bases. V lost 7 bases, J lost 0 bases, and 4 bases stayed unmatched. Germline values: CDR1 MNHNY, CDR2 SVGAGI (reference sequence). The CDR3 length is 14 residues. The CDR3 nucleotides are TGTGCCAGCACCCGCGGGGGGGTCTCCTACGAGCAGTACTTC. It specifies CASTRGGVSYEQYF.